This TCR beta chain was identified in a study of cytomegalovirus exposure and HLA in healthy donors. Study as a whole: An early data release held around 80 million unique TCRs from HLA-typed donors. Genetic ancestry analysis placed 81% of the 400 or so donors that were genotyped in the Caucasian-associated cluster. Study-wide results and limits: The dataset shows that most TCR sequences were rare, while some public TCRs occurred in many donors. In vitro testing confirmed a few CMV-associated chains as specific for CMV antigens.

In the case of this clone: The antigen remains undetermined.

60 Vbeta and 13 Jbeta primers were used in PCR. Sequencing used immunoSEQ multiplex PCR; TCRdb keeps in-frame clones, though not all of them. This sample has about 170,000 clones; around 83% occur once, and the top ten carry 2% to 3%. CDR1 is SGHRS and CDR2 is YFSETQ in the germline V gene. This CDR3 is 14 amino acids long. Trimming cost V 3 bases and J 8 bases; bases outside gene matches: 9. The sequenced material came from PBMCs. The origin of this receptor is a man aged 25-45 years in good health and CMV-seropositive. This chain joins TRBV5-1 and TRBJ1-2; 8 bases fit TRBD1. CDR3 in DNA: TGCGCCAGCAGCTATGGGACAGGCGCCGTGGGCTACACCTTC. Amino acids: CASSYGTGAVGYTF.